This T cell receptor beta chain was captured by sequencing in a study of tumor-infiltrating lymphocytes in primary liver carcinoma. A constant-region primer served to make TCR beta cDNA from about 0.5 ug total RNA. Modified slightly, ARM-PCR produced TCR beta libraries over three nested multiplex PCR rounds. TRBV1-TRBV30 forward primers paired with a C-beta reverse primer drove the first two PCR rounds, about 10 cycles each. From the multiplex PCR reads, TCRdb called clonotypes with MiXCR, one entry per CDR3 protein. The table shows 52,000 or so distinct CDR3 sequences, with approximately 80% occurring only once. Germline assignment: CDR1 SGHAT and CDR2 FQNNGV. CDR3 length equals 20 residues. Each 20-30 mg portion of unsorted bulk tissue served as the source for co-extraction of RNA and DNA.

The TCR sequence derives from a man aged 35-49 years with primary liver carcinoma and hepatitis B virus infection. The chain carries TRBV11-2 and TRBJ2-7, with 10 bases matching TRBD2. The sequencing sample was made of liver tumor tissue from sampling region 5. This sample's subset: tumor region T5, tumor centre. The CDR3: CASSLREGRTSGLSSYEQFV. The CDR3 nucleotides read TGTGCCAGCAGCTTGAGGGAGGGGAGGACTAGCGGACTCAGCTCCTACGAGCAGTTCGTC.